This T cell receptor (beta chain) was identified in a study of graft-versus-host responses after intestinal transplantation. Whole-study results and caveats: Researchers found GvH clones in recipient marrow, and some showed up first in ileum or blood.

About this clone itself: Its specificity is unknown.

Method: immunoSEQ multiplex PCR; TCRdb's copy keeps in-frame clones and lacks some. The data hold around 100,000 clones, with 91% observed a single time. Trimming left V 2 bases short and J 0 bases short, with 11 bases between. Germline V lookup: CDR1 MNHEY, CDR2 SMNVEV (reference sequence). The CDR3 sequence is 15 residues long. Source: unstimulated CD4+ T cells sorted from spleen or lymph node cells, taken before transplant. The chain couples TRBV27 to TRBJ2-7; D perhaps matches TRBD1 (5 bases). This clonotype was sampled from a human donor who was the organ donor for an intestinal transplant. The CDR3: CASSLVGHSSYEQYF. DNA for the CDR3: TGTGCCAGCAGTTTAGTCGGACATTCCTCCTACGAGCAGTACTTC.